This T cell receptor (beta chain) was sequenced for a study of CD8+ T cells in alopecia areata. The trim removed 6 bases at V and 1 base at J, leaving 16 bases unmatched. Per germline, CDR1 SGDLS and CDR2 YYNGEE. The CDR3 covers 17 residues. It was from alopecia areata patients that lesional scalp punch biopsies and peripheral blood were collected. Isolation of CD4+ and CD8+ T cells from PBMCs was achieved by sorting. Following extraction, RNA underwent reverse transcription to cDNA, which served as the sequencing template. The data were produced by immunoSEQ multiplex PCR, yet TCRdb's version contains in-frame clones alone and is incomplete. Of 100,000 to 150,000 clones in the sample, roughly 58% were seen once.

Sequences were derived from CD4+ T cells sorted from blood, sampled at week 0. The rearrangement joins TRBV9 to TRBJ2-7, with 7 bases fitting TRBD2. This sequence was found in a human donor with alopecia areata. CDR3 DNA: TGTGCCAGCAAAGACGGACGATACCGGGACTATTCCTACGAGCAGTACTTC. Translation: CASKDGRYRDYSYEQYF.